One and the same sample provided the 24 T cell receptor beta chains below, sequenced in a study of OX40 agonist ivuxolimab in advanced cancers. Profiling relied on immunoSEQ multiplex PCR, and the TCRdb table lists in-frame clones only, not all of them. Of about 48,000 clones detected, about four fifths appear once; the ten largest clones hold under 2%. The input for sequencing was CD4+ or CD8+ T cells sorted from blood, taken in a trial of the OX40 agonist ivuxolimab. The receptor set was obtained from an adult with an advanced solid tumor such as melanoma, head and neck, liver or kidney cancer.

This clone appeared once. The rearrangement links TRBV7-8 to TRBJ2-2, with TRBD2 identical over 14 bases. CDR3 size: 17 residues. Looked up from germline, CDR1 is SGHVS and CDR2 is FQNEAQ. The trim removed 5 bases at V and 5 bases at J, leaving 7 bases unmatched. This CDR3 reads CASSNGTSGSGTGELFF. CDR3 nucleotides: TGTGCCAGCAGCAACGGGACTAGCGGGAGTGGGACCGGGGAGCTGTTTTTT.

The count of this clone is one. J is TRBJ2-1 and V is TRBV5-6; D might be TRBD1 (6 bases). Germline lookup yields CDR1 SGHDT and CDR2 YYEEEE. V gave up 4 bases and J gave up 5 bases, with 22 bases separating them. This CDR3 comprises 17 residues. CDR3 coding DNA: TGTGCCAGCAGCCTTCGTACAACAGGGAAGTACCACAATGAGCAGTTCTTC. It encodes CASSLRTTGKYHNEQFF.

The V and J genes are TRBV7-6 and TRBJ2-5; possibly TRBD2 for D (6 bases). The CDR3 has 14 residues. The V end lost 4 bases, the J end lost 5 bases, and 14 bases lay between the germline ends. Germline assignment: CDR1 SGHVS and CDR2 FNYEAQ. The CDR3: CASSSRSSVETQYF. The CDR3 DNA reads TGTGCCAGCAGCTCTCGTTCTAGCGTTGAGACCCAGTACTTC.

This clone occurred once. This chain joins TRBV5-6 and TRBJ1-6; D remains ambiguous. Trimming removed 0 bases at V and 0 bases at J, with 7 bases between. The CDR3 spans 16 residues. Germline CDR1 is SGHDT and CDR2 is YYEEEE. The CDR3 protein is CASSLAGSSYNSPLHF. The CDR3 DNA follows: TGTGCCAGCAGCTTGGCAGGCAGCTCCTATAATTCACCCCTCCACTTT.

The rearrangement joins TRBV4-3 to TRBJ2-7, with TRBD1 identical over 7 bases. V dropped 3 bases and J dropped 4; count of bases not matched to a gene: 9. The length of the CDR3 is 15 residues. From germline, CDR1 is LGHNA and CDR2 YSLEER. The CDR3 DNA is TGCGCCAGCAGCCAGCTGACAGGGCAGCCTTACGAGCAGTACTTC. This codes for CASSQLTGQPYEQYF.

This chain connects TRBV28 to TRBJ2-7, with D unresolved. The CDR3 sequence is 11 residues long. Germline V gives CDR1 MDHEN, CDR2 SYDVKM. V shed 5 bases and J shed 3 bases, with 5 bases lying between them. This chain's CDR3 is CASSPHYEQYF. The CDR3 nucleotides are TGTGCCAGCAGTCCCCACTACGAGCAGTACTTC.

V usage is TRBV27 and J usage is TRBJ2-2; no reliable D call. Germline V CDR1 and CDR2: MNHEY, SMNVEV (reference sequence). With 6 bases removed from V and 6 bases from J, the gap between germline ends came to 14 bases. The CDR3 is 14 amino acids. The CDR3 sequence: CASRPTQQSGELFF. Written as DNA, the CDR3 is TGTGCCAGCAGACCGACCCAACAGTCCGGGGAGCTGTTTTTT.

V is TRBV19 and J is TRBJ1-1; D might be TRBD1 (5 bases). V was pared by 7 bases and J by 6 bases, with 24 bases between. CDR1 is LNHDA, CDR2 SQIVND, per germline (reference sequence). CDR3 length: 16 amino acids. The CDR3 loop is CASTMVAGGGESEAFF. DNA for the CDR3: TGTGCCAGTACCATGGTCGCAGGTGGGGGTGAGTCTGAAGCTTTCTTT.

The chain combines TRBV19 with TRBJ1-4, with TRBD1 matching 9 bases. With 6 bases clipped from V and 6 bases from J, the junction kept 8 bases outside the gene matches. This CDR3 has 15 amino acids. Germline-derived CDR1 and CDR2 are LNHDA and SQIVND (reference sequence). The CDR3 DNA reads as TGTGCCAGTAGCAACTACAGGGGGCAGTATGAAAAACTGTTTTTT. Amino acid sequence: CASSNYRGQYEKLFF.

This clone was seen a single time. The chain recombines TRBV4-2 with TRBJ2-3; 9 nucleotides line up with TRBD2. CDR3 length: 16 amino acids. The V and J ends lost 2 bases and 2 bases, in that order; junction bases with no gene match: 5. The germline V gene has CDR1 LGHNA and CDR2 YNFKEQ. The CDR3: CASSQQTSGNTDTQYF. In DNA, the CDR3 is TGTGCCAGCAGCCAACAGACTAGCGGAAACACAGATACGCAGTATTTT.

This sequence joins TRBV30 and TRBJ2-2; perhaps D is TRBD1 or TRBD2 (5 bases each). This CDR3 region has 13 residues. Trimming left V 3 bases short and J 6 bases short, with 11 bases between. The germline gives CDR1 GTSNPN, CDR2 SVGIG (reference sequence). The CDR3 reads CAWRGVTPGELFF. The CDR3 coding sequence is TGTGCCTGGAGGGGGGTAACACCCGGGGAGCTGTTTTTT.

In this sample, this clone turned up a few times. The rearrangement links TRBV7-9 to TRBJ1-6, with 7 nucleotides matching TRBD1. The germline V gene has CDR1 SEHNR and CDR2 FQNEAQ (reference sequence). The ends lost 5 bases at V and 8 bases at J; junction bases unmatched: 9. The CDR3 totals 15 residues. This CDR3 reads CASSPGTVTDSPLHF. CDR3 in DNA: TGTGCCAGCAGCCCCGGGACAGTGACGGATTCACCCCTCCACTTT. Together with reference TRBV7-9 and TRBJ1-6, the CDR3 gives the full variable domain: DTGVSQNPRHKITKRGQNVTFRCDPISEHNRLYWYRQTLGQGPEFLTYFQNEAQLEKSRLLSDRFSAERPKGSFSTLEIQRTEQGDSAMYLCASSPGTVTDSPLHFGNGTRLTVT.

The V gene is TRBV6-6, the J gene TRBJ2-7; D not certain. This CDR3 has 11 amino acids. Per germline, CDR1 MNHNY and CDR2 SVGAGI (reference sequence). V was pared by 4 bases and J by 7 bases, with 8 bases between. The chain's CDR3 is CASSSQWEQYF. In DNA form, the CDR3 reads TGTGCCAGCAGTTCCCAGTGGGAGCAGTACTTC.

The sample holds a few counts of this clone. This rearrangement joins TRBV4-3 to TRBJ2-1; D unclear. Trimming took 0 bases from V and 3 from J, leaving 3 bases between them. Per the germline V gene, CDR1 is LGHNA and CDR2 is YSLEER. The CDR3 has 13 amino acids. The CDR3 region has the DNA TGCGCCAGCAGCCAAGACTACTACAATGAGCAGTTCTTC. Protein: CASSQDYYNEQFF.

The chain couples TRBV5-5 to TRBJ2-3, with TRBD2 matching over 9 bases. Germline CDR1 and CDR2: SGHKS and YYEKEE (reference sequence). Trimming cost V 0 bases and J 2 bases; bases outside gene matches: 10. This CDR3 has 18 amino acids. CDR3 residues: CASSLGPSGVSNTDTQYF. CDR3 bases: TGTGCCAGCAGCTTGGGGCCTAGCGGGGTCAGTAACACAGATACGCAGTATTTT.

The chain joins TRBV5-5 to TRBJ1-5; D is unresolved. CDR1 and CDR2 (germline): SGHKS, YYEKEE (reference sequence). V lost 5 bases and J 1 base, leaving 10 bases between the germline ends. The length of the CDR3 is 14 residues. The CDR3 loop is CASSTAISNQPQHF. The CDR3, as DNA: TGTGCCAGCAGTACAGCGATCAGCAATCAGCCCCAGCATTTT.

The rearrangement joins TRBV10-3 to TRBJ2-7; tentatively, D is TRBD2 (5 bases). CDR1 and CDR2 (germline): ENHRY, SYGVKD. Trimming removed 6 bases at V and 3 bases at J, with 9 bases between. CDR3 length: 12 residues. CDR3 amino acids: CAISPGNYEQYF. For the CDR3, the DNA is TGTGCCATCAGCCCGGGGAACTACGAGCAGTACTTC.

This clone is a singleton in its sample. This sequence joins TRBV7-6 and TRBJ2-7; D gene uncertain. V lost 1 base, J lost 6 bases, and 13 bases lay in between. The CDR3 covers 14 residues. Germline CDR1 reads SGHVS; CDR2 reads FNYEAQ. The CDR3 spells CASSLDGSSGEQYF. The CDR3 nucleotides are TGTGCCAGCAGCTTAGACGGCAGTTCGGGCGAGCAGTACTTC.

About this clone: One junction end disagrees with the germline gene, perhaps due to a read error. CDR3 loop: CASTLGTGRQETQYF. CDR3 coding DNA: TGTGCCAGCACCTTAGGGACAGGACGTCAAGAGACCCAGTACTTC. J is TRBJ2-5 and V is TRBV7-9; 8 bases are shared with TRBD1. Per the germline V gene, CDR1 is SEHNR and CDR2 is FQNEAQ (reference sequence). This CDR3 is built from 15 residues. The entire variable domain, with the rest obtained from reference TRBV7-9 and TRBJ2-5, is as follows: DTGVSQNPRHKITKRGQNVTFRCDPISEHNRLYWYRQTLGQGPEFLTYFQNEAQLEKSRLLSDRFSAERPKGSFSTLEIQRTEQGDSAMYLCASTLGTGRQETQYFGPGTRLLVL.

On this clone itself: The identical CDR3 is also encoded by other nucleotide sequences in the sample. V usage is TRBV29-1 and J usage is TRBJ1-1, with TRBD1 matching over 8 bases. Germline CDR1 reads SQVTM; CDR2 reads ANQGSEA. This CDR3 has 14 amino acids. V lost 5 bases to trimming and J lost 0 bases; unmatched junction nucleotides: 5. Here the CDR3 reads CSVTQGGMNTEAFF. The CDR3 coding sequence is TGCAGCGTTACACAGGGGGGAATGAACACTGAAGCTTTCTTT. The full variable domain, in which reference TRBV29-1 and TRBJ1-1 provide the parts outside the CDR3, is SAVISQKPSRDICQRGTSLTIQCQVDSQVTMMFWYRQQPGQSLTLIATANQGSEATYESGFVIDKFPISRPNLTFSTLTVSNMSPEDSSIYLCSVTQGGMNTEAFFGQGTRLTVV.

The chain couples TRBV28 to TRBJ1-2, with D perhaps TRBD1 (5 bases). Germline V gene data show CDR1 as MDHEN and CDR2 as SYDVKM. The length of the CDR3 is 14 residues. V lost 6 bases to trimming and J lost 3 bases, with 14 bases between them. CDR3 in DNA: TGTGCCAGCAGGGGCGGAGGGGAGGACTATGGCTACACCTTC. This sequence encodes CASRGGGEDYGYTF.

By sample share, this clone is medium-sized. The chain recombines TRBV6-1 with TRBJ1-6; a weak D match, TRBD1 (5 bases). Trimming cost V 4 bases and J 9 bases, with 16 bases left between them. The CDR3 is 15 amino acids. The germline V gene has CDR1 MNHNS and CDR2 SASEGT. The CDR3 sequence is CASSAQAIGGSPLHF. CDR3 bases: TGTGCCAGCAGTGCACAGGCGATCGGGGGTTCACCCCTCCACTTT.

The chain employs TRBV9 and TRBJ2-3, with D unresolved. CDR1 is SGDLS and CDR2 is YYNGEE in the germline V gene. This CDR3 has 15 amino acids. Deletions cut 4 bases from V and 2 bases from J, with 14 bases between. The CDR3 DNA follows: TGTGCCAGCAGCCCTTGGACCTTAATCACAGATACGCAGTATTTT. This translates into CASSPWTLITDTQYF.

This clone was recorded once. The chain employs TRBV6-5 and TRBJ1-6, with TRBD1 matching over 9 bases. Germline CDR1 is MNHEY and CDR2 is SVGAGI. Losses at the gene ends were 6 bases for V and 7 bases for J; bases not matched to a gene: 7. This CDR3 contains 15 residues. CDR3 DNA: TGTGCCAGCAGAAGGCGGGACAGGGACAATTCACCCCTCCACTTT. This gives the protein CASRRRDRDNSPLHF.